The 2 T cell receptor beta chains presented below share a single source sample, sequenced in a study of tumor and adjacent non-tumor tissue in lung cancer. This sample's RNA came from whole unsorted tissue. This non-tumor lung sample came from over 3 cm beyond the tumor edge. Three rounds of nested PCR, following a modified ARM-PCR protocol, produced the TCRbeta library. TCRdb re-called the multiplex PCR reads with MiXCR, one entry per CDR3 protein. The data contain more than 85,000 distinct CDR3 sequences, roughly two thirds of them singletons. Sequencing was carried out using distant non-tumor lung tissue. The receptors originated from a man in his fifties or sixties with non-small cell lung cancer.

This clonotype has a handful of counts. V is TRBV29-1 and J is TRBJ1-3; D not resolved. Trimming cost V 7 bases and J 2 bases, with 6 bases left between them. The CDR3 consists of 11 residues. Germline CDR1 SQVTM, CDR2 ANQGSEA. This CDR3 reads CSAGTGNTIYF. The DNA for the CDR3 is TGCAGCGCTGGCACTGGAAACACCATATATTTT.

This clonotype was counted ten times or more. V and J are TRBV29-1 and TRBJ2-7; 7 bases fit TRBD1. V dropped 5 bases and J dropped 1; count of bases not matched to a gene: 5. The CDR3 loop spans 13 amino acids. The germline V gene encodes CDR1 SQVTM and CDR2 ANQGSEA. CDR3 loop: CSVLTGRSYEQYF. The CDR3 DNA is TGCAGCGTTCTGACAGGGCGATCCTACGAGCAGTACTTC.